The clone carrying this T cell receptor beta chain came up many times. Its antigen is not known. The data were obtained in a study of Graves' ophthalmopathy and Graves' hyperthyroidism. Whole-study context: Peripheral blood samples were taken at initial diagnosis, before any treatment. Study results and limitations: The model predicted ophthalmopathy progression with over 60% sensitivity and approximately 72% specificity.

The CDR3 is made up of 14 amino acids. Germline assignment: CDR1 SNHLY and CDR2 FYNNEI. V shed 1 base and J shed 1 base, with 5 bases lying between them. Every ophthalmopathy donor presented moderate-to-severe activity, CAS ≥3, NOSPECS ≥4 and duration under 3 months. RNA transcripts were the template, and TCR beta CDR3 regions were amplified from them. Second-round multiplex PCR came after first-round RT-PCR with HTBI primers. TCRdb used MiXCR to reprocess the multiplex PCR reads, holding one entry per CDR3 protein. The data contain hundreds of thousands of distinct CDR3 sequences, more than 40% of them singletons.

The material sequenced was peripheral blood. This TCR was recovered from an adult man with Graves' ophthalmopathy. V and J are TRBV2 and TRBJ1-5; D remains unclear. The CDR3 sequence: CASSEVTSNQPQHF. The CDR3 nucleotides are TGTGCCAGCAGTGAAGTGACAAGCAATCAGCCCCAGCATTTT.